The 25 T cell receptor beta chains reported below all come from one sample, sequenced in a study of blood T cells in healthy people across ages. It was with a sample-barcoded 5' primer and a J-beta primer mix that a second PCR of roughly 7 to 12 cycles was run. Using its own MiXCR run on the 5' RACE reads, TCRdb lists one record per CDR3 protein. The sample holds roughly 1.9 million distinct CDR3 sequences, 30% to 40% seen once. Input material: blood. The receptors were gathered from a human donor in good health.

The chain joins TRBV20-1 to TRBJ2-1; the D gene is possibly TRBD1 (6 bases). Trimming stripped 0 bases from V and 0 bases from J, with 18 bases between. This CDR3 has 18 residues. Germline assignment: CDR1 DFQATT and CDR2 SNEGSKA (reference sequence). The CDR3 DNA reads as TGCAGTGCTAGAGATATAGACAGGAGCTCTTCCTCCTACAATGAGCAGTTCTTC. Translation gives CSARDIDRSSSSYNEQFF.

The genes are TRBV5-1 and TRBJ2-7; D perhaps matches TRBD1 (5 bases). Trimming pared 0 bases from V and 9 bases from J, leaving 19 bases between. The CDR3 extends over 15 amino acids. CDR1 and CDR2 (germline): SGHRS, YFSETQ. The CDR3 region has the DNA TGCGCCAGCAGCTTGGAGGGGTTCGCTTTCTTTCTGCAGTACTTC. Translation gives CASSLEGFAFFLQYF. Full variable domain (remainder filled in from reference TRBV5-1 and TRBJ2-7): KAGVTQTPRYLIKTRGQQVTLSCSPISGHRSVSWYQQTPGQGLQFLFEYFSETQRNKGNFPGRFSGRQFSNSRSEMNVSTLELGDSALYLCASSLEGFAFFLQYFGPGTRLTVT.

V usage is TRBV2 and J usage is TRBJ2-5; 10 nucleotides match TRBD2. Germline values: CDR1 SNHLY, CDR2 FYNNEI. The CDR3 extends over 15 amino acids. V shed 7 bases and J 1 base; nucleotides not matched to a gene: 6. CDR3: CASTFLAGAQETQYF. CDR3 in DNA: TGTGCCAGCACGTTCCTAGCGGGAGCCCAAGAGACCCAGTACTTC. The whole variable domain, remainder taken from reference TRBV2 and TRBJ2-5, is EPEVTQTPSHQVTQMGQEVILRCVPISNHLYFYWYRQILGQKVEFLVSFYNNEISEKSEIFDDQFSVERPDGSNFTLKIRSTKLEDSAMYFCASTFLAGAQETQYFGPGTRLLVL.

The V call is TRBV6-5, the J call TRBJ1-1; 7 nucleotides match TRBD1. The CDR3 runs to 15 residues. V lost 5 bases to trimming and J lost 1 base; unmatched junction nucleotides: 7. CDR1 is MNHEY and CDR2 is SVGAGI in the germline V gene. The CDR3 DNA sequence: TGTGCCAGCAGTCCCCCTGGGACAGAGAACACTGAAGCTTTCTTT. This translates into CASSPPGTENTEAFF.

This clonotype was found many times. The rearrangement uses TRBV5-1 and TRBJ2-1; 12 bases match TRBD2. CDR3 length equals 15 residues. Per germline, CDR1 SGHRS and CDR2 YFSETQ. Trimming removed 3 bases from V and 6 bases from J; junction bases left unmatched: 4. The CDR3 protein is CASSSLAGGLNEQFF. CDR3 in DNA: TGCGCCAGCAGCTCCCTAGCGGGGGGGCTCAATGAGCAGTTCTTC.

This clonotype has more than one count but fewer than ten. The CDR3 reads CASSLGGGTLPEAFF. In nucleotides, the CDR3 is TGTGCCAGCAGCTTGGGGGGGGGTACTCTCCCTGAAGCTTTCTTT. The chain links TRBV5-6 to TRBJ1-1, with D possibly matching TRBD1 (5 bases). Germline-derived CDR1 and CDR2 are SGHDT and YYEEEE. This CDR3 spans 15 amino acids. The V and J ends lost 0 bases and 6 bases respectively, with 15 bases between them.

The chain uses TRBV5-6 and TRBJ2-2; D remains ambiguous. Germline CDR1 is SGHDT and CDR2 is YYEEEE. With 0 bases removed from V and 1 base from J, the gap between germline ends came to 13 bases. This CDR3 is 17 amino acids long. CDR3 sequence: CASSLEEYAMNTGELFF. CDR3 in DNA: TGTGCCAGCAGCTTGGAGGAGTACGCCATGAACACCGGGGAGCTGTTTTTT.

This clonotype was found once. In nucleotides, the CDR3 is TGTGCCAGCTCACCTATACTAGCGGGGGCCGACGATGAGCAGTACTTC. It codes for CASSPILAGADDEQYF. This sequence joins TRBV18 and TRBJ2-4, with 11 bases aligning to TRBD2. The germline CDR1 and CDR2 sequences are KGHSH and LQKENI. The CDR3 runs 16 residues. After removal of 3 bases from V and 13 bases from J, the junction contained 14 bases not matched to a gene.

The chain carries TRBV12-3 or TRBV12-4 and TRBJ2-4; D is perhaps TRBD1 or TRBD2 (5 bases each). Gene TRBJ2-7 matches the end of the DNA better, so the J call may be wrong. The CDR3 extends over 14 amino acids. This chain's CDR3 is CASSPARGAYEQYF. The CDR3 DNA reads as TGTGCCAGCAGTCCTGCTCGAGGGGCCTACGAGCAGTACTTC.

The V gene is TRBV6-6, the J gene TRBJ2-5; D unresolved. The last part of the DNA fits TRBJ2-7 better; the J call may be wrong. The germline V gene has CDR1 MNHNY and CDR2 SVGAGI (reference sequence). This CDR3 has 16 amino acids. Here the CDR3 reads CASSYSIIKRKDEQYF. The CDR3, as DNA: TGTGCCAGCAGTTACTCGATAATTAAACGGAAGGACGAGCAGTACTTC.

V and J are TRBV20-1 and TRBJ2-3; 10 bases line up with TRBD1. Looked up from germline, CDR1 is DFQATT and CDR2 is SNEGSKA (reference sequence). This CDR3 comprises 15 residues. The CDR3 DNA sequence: TGCAGCCCGGGGGGGACAGGGGCGGGAGCAGATACGCAGTATTTT. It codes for CSPGGTGAGADTQYF.

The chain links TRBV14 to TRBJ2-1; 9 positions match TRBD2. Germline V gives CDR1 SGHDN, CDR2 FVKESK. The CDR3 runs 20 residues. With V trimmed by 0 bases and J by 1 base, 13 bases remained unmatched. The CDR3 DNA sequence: TGTGCCAGCAGCCAAGATTCGGGGCTAGCGGGGCTTTTATCCTACAATGAGCAGTTCTTC. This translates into CASSQDSGLAGLLSYNEQFF.

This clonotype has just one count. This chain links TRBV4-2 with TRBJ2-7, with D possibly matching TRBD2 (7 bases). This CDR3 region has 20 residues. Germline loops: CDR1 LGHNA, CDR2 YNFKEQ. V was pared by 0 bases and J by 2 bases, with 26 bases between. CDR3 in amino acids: CASSQEDSGGGGETPYEQYF. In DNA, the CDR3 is TGTGCCAGCAGCCAAGAAGATTCAGGCGGGGGCGGGGAAACCCCCTACGAGCAGTACTTC.

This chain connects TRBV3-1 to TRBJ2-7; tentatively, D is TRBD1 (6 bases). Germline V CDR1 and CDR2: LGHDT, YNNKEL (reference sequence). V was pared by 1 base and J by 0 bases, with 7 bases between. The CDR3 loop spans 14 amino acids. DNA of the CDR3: TGTGCCAGCAGCCAAGGGACAGTCTCCTACGAGCAGTACTTC. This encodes CASSQGTVSYEQYF.

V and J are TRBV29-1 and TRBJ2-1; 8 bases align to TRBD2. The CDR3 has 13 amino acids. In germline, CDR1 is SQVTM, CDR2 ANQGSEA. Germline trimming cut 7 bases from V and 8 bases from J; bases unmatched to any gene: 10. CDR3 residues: CSATSGGVYEQFF. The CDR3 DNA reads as TGCAGCGCAACTAGCGGAGGGGTCTATGAGCAGTTCTTC.

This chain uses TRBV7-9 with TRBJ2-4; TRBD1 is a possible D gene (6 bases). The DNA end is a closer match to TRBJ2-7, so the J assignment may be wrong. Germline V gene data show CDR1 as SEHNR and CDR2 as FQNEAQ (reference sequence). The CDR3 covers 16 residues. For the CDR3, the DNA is TGTGCCAGCAGCCCTCTAGTTTCCGGGACATATAACGAGCAGTACTTC. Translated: CASSPLVSGTYNEQYF.

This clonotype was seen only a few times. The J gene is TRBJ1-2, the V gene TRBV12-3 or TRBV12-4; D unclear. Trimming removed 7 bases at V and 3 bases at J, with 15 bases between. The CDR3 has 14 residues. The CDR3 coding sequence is TGTGCCAGCATCCTAATGGGCCCCGACTATGGCTACACCTTC. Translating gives CASILMGPDYGYTF.

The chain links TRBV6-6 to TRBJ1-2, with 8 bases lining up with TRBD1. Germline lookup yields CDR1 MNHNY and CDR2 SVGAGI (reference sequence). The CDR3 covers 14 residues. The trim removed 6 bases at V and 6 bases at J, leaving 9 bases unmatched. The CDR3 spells CASSTPGGEDGYTF. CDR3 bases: TGTGCCAGCAGCACCCCAGGGGGCGAGGATGGCTACACCTTC.

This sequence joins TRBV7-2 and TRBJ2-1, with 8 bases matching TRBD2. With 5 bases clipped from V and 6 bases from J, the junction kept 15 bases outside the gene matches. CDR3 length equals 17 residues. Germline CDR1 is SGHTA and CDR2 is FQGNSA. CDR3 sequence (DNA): TGTGCCAGCAGCCGTAGGTCACTTCCTCGGGGGGGCAATGAGCAGTTCTTC. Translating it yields CASSRRSLPRGGNEQFF.

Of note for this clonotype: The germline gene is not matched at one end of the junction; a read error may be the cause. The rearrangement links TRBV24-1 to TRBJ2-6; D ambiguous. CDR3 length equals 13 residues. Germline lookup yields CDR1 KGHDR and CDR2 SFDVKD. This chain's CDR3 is CAALATGVNVLTF. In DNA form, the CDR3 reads TGTGCCGCCTTGGCAACTGGGGTCAACGTCCTGACTTTC.

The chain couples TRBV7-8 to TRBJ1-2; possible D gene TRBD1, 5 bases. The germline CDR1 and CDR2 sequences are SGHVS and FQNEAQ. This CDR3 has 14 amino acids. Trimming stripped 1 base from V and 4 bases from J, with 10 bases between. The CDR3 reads CASSLEGRFYGYTF. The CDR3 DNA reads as TGTGCCAGCAGCTTAGAGGGACGGTTCTATGGCTACACCTTC.

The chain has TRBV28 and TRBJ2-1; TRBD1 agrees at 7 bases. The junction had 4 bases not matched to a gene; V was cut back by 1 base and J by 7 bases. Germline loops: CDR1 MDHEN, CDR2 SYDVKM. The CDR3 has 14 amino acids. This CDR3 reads CASSLYRGQNEQFF. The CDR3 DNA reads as TGTGCCAGCAGTTTATACAGGGGCCAAAATGAGCAGTTCTTC.

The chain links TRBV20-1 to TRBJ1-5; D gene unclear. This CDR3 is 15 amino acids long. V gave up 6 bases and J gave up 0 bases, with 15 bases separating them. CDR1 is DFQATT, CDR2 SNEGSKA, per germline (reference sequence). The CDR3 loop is CSALWQVDSNQPQHF. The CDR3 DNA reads TGCAGTGCCCTCTGGCAGGTCGATAGCAATCAGCCCCAGCATTTT.

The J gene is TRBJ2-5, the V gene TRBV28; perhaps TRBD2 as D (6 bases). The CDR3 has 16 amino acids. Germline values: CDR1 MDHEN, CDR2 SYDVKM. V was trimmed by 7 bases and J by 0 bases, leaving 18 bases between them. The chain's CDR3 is CASTLNAGTHQETQYF. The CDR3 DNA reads TGTGCCAGCACCCTCAACGCCGGGACTCACCAAGAGACCCAGTACTTC.

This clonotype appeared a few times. In DNA form, the CDR3 reads TGTGCCAGCAGTTTAATAGGGTCGGATACGCAGTATTTT. Its translation is CASSLIGSDTQYF. The chain recombines TRBV28 with TRBJ2-3; unclear D gene. CDR1 is MDHEN, CDR2 SYDVKM, per germline. This CDR3 comprises 13 residues. The V gene lost 2 bases and the J gene lost 6 bases, with 9 bases spanning the gap.